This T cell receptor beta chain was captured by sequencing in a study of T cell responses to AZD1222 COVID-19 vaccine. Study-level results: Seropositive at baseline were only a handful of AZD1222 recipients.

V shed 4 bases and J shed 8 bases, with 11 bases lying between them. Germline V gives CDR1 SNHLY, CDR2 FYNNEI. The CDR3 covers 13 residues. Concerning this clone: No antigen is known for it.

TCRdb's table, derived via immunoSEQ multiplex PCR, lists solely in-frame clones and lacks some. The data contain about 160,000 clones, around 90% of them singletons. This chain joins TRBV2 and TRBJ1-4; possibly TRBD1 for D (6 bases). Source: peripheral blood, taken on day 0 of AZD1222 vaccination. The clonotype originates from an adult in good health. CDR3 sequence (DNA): TGTGCCAGCAGTGCCAGGGGCAGCGAAAAACTGTTTTTT. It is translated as CASSARGSEKLFF.